Each of the 16 T cell receptor beta chains below was sequenced from the same sample in a study of OX40 agonist ivuxolimab in advanced cancers. This table comes from immunoSEQ multiplex PCR, and its TCRdb copy is limited to in-frame clones, with some not included. The table lists around 74,000 clones, around 93% of them singletons. Sequenced material: CD4+ or CD8+ T cells sorted from blood, taken in a trial of the OX40 agonist ivuxolimab. These TCRs come from an adult with an advanced solid tumor such as melanoma, head and neck, liver or kidney cancer.

The chain combines TRBV7-2 with TRBJ1-5, with no clear D. Per the germline V gene, CDR1 is SGHTA and CDR2 is FQGNSA. V lost 5 bases and J 7 bases, leaving 12 bases between the germline ends. This CDR3 comprises 13 residues. The CDR3 DNA reads as TGTGCCAGCAGCCAGACATCAGAACAGCCCCAGCATTTT. Protein product: CASSQTSEQPQHF. Full variable domain (remainder filled in from reference TRBV7-2 and TRBJ1-5): GAGVSQSPSNKVTEKGKDVELRCDPISGHTALYWYRQSLGQGLEFLIYFQGNSAPDKSGLPSDRFSAERTGGSVSTLTIQRTQQEDSAVYLCASSQTSEQPQHFGDGTRLSIL.

The CDR3 bases are TGTGCCAGCAGTTACAGGGGCTCCTACGAGCAGTACTTC. It codes for CASSYRGSYEQYF. The rearrangement uses TRBV6-6 and TRBJ2-5; maybe TRBD1 (5 bases). Near its end, the DNA agrees better with TRBJ2-7, so the J call may be wrong. The CDR3 length is 13 residues. Germline assignment: CDR1 MNHNY and CDR2 SVGAGI (reference sequence).

The chain carries TRBV28 and TRBJ1-2; D is possibly TRBD1 (5 bases). The CDR3 length is 15 residues. CDR1 is MDHEN and CDR2 is SYDVKM in the germline V gene. V lost 5 bases and J 7 bases, leaving 20 bases between the germline ends. The CDR3 sequence: CASSPPGLDYSGYTF. CDR3 DNA sequence: TGTGCCAGCAGTCCCCCAGGGTTGGATTATAGTGGCTACACCTTC.

The chain has TRBV28 and TRBJ1-2, with 8 bases that match TRBD1. Germline V gene sequence: CDR1 MDHEN, CDR2 SYDVKM. The CDR3 spans 16 residues. With 2 bases clipped from V and 4 bases from J, the junction kept 9 bases outside the gene matches. The CDR3 region is CASSLMGGGTGYGYTF. CDR3 DNA sequence: TGTGCCAGCAGTTTAATGGGGGGCGGGACAGGCTATGGCTACACCTTC.

The rearrangement uses TRBV30 and TRBJ1-2; no definite D call. This CDR3 has 14 amino acids. Between the trimmed V and J ends, which lost 2 bases and 8 bases, there was a span of 18 bases. Germline CDR1 reads GTSNPN; CDR2 reads SVGIG (reference sequence). In DNA form, the CDR3 reads TGTGCCTGGAGTTTCGGCAGGCATTCAGAAGGCTACACCTTC. This translates into CAWSFGRHSEGYTF.

This chain links TRBV2 with TRBJ1-2, with a tentative D call TRBD1 (6 bases). The CDR3 length is 14 residues. Germline V gives CDR1 SNHLY, CDR2 FYNNEI. The V end was cut by 6 bases, the J end by 4 bases, with 15 bases between. The CDR3 is CASRPTGRIYGYTF. DNA for the CDR3: TGTGCCAGCAGACCGACAGGCCGGATCTATGGCTACACCTTC.

The genes are TRBV4-2 and TRBJ2-5, with 9 bases that match TRBD1. Losses at the gene ends were 0 bases for V and 5 bases for J; bases not matched to a gene: 13. Germline lookup yields CDR1 LGHNA and CDR2 YNFKEQ. This CDR3 is built from 18 residues. The CDR3 nucleotides read TGTGCCAGCAGCCAAGAGTACTCCACCGGGACAGGGAGGGAGACCCAGTACTTC. It codes for CASSQEYSTGTGRETQYF.

This sequence joins TRBV6-5 and TRBJ1-1, with D hard to call. CDR3 length equals 12 residues. Deletions cut 5 bases from V and 5 bases from J, with 9 bases between. Germline V CDR1 and CDR2: MNHEY, SVGAGI. In DNA form, the CDR3 reads TGTGCCAGCAGTCGAGGCAAAACTGAAGCTTTCTTT. This encodes CASSRGKTEAFF.

The chain carries TRBV11-3 and TRBJ2-1, with D possibly being TRBD1 or TRBD2 (5 bases each). This CDR3 is 15 amino acids long. Germline V gene lookup returns CDR1 SGHNT and CDR2 YENEEA. V was shortened by 1 base and J by 5 bases, with 12 bases between the two germline ends. For the CDR3, the DNA is TGTGCCAGCAGCTTAGTGTTGGGACGGGACAATGAGCAGTTCTTC. Amino acid sequence: CASSLVLGRDNEQFF.

The chain has TRBV19 and TRBJ2-1; weak D call: TRBD1 (6 bases). The CDR3 contains 13 residues. Germline V gives CDR1 LNHDA, CDR2 SQIVND (reference sequence). The V gene lost 7 bases and the J gene lost 8 bases, with 15 bases spanning the gap. The CDR3 DNA follows: TGTGCCAGTATGGGGGACAAATCGGATGAGCAGTTCTTC. Translated, it gives CASMGDKSDEQFF.

This chain uses TRBV9 with TRBJ2-4, with D perhaps TRBD2 (6 bases). The CDR3 loop spans 16 amino acids. Trimming cost V 0 bases and J 3 bases, with 13 bases left between them. The germline V gene has CDR1 SGDLS and CDR2 YYNGEE. The CDR3 here is CASSVGDSGIKNIQYF. The DNA of the CDR3 is TGTGCCAGCAGCGTAGGGGATAGCGGCATCAAAAACATTCAGTACTTC.

The chain joins TRBV11-3 to TRBJ2-7; 7 bases are shared with TRBD1. Germline V gene sequence: CDR1 SGHNT, CDR2 YENEEA. Trimming at V came to 10 bases and at J to 6 bases, leaving 15 bases not matched to a gene. This CDR3 region has 14 residues. CDR3 amino acids: CATAGDPEGAEQYF. The CDR3 DNA reads as TGTGCCACCGCTGGGGACCCCGAGGGGGCCGAGCAGTACTTC.

This clone was detected only once. This chain links TRBV15 with TRBJ2-1; D may be TRBD2 (5 bases). Per the germline V gene, CDR1 is LNHNV and CDR2 is YYDKDF (reference sequence). The CDR3 contains 18 residues. Between the trimmed V and J ends, which lost 0 bases and 0 bases, there was a span of 15 bases. In nucleotides, the CDR3 is TGTGCCACCAGCAGAGATAGGGCTAGCTGGAGCTCCTACAATGAGCAGTTCTTC. It codes for CATSRDRASWSSYNEQFF. Filled out from reference TRBV15 and TRBJ2-1, the complete variable domain reads DAMVIQNPRYQVTQFGKPVTLSCSQTLNHNVMYWYQQKSSQAPKLLFHYYDKDFNNEADTPDNFQSRRPNTSFCFLDIRSPGLGDTAMYLCATSRDRASWSSYNEQFFGPGTRLTVL.

The chain has TRBV7-6 and TRBJ1-4; weak D call: TRBD1 (6 bases). V was trimmed by 2 bases and J by 7 bases, leaving 14 bases between them. Germline lookup yields CDR1 SGHVS and CDR2 FNYEAQ. CDR3 size: 15 residues. The DNA of the CDR3 is TGTGCCAGCAGCTTAATCGGGGGGCTCGGTGAAAAACTGTTTTTT. Its protein is CASSLIGGLGEKLFF.

The chain uses TRBV12-5 and TRBJ1-4; D unresolved. Germline V CDR1 and CDR2: LGHNT, FRNRAP. The CDR3 has 16 amino acids. V lost 3 bases and J 0 bases, leaving 11 bases between the germline ends. For the CDR3, the DNA is TGTGCTAGTGGTTTAATTAGGGAGGCAACTAATGAAAAACTGTTTTTT. Protein product: CASGLIREATNEKLFF.

The chain uses TRBV7-2 and TRBJ1-2; D is unresolved. This CDR3 region has 15 residues. CDR1 and CDR2 from the germline V gene are SGHTA and FQGNSA. V was cut by 1 base and J by 5 bases, with 14 bases left in between. CDR3 residues: CASSLDYGTFYGYTF. The CDR3, as DNA: TGTGCCAGCAGCTTAGACTACGGCACCTTTTATGGCTACACCTTC.